Presented here are 29 T cell receptor beta chains from one specimen sequenced in a study of blood T cell repertoires in COVID-19. Only in-frame clones appear in the TCRdb table, and some are missing; sequencing was by immunoSEQ multiplex PCR. The sample yields some 30,000 clones, approximately 83% seen once. The sample taken for sequencing was peripheral blood. The receptors shown here come from a woman of 80 years or more with COVID-19, enrolled during active disease.

CDR3 residues: CASRNTGQVIYEQYF. The CDR3 DNA is TGTGCCAGCAGAAACACCGGACAGGTGATCTACGAGCAGTACTTC. The chain employs TRBV6-6 and TRBJ2-7, with 7 bases aligning to TRBD1. This CDR3 has 15 amino acids. The V and J ends lost 6 bases and 3 bases, in that order; junction bases with no gene match: 11. From germline, CDR1 is MNHNY and CDR2 SVGAGI (reference sequence).

The genes are TRBV5-1 and TRBJ2-4; 9 bases align to TRBD2. The CDR3 contains 19 residues. V gave up 0 bases and J gave up 0 bases; unmatched junction bases: 10. CDR1 and CDR2 from the germline V gene are SGHRS and YFSETQ. In nucleotides, the CDR3 is TGCGCCAGCAGCTTGGTTCCTACTAGCGGGCTGATAGCCAAAAACATTCAGTACTTC. Residues: CASSLVPTSGLIAKNIQYF.

The V call is TRBV6-4, the J call TRBJ1-1, with D maybe TRBD1 (6 bases). V dropped 8 bases and J dropped 1 base, with 14 bases sitting between them. Germline V CDR1 and CDR2: MRHNA, SNTAGT. There are 14 residues in the CDR3. The CDR3 DNA reads TGTGCCAGCTCTAGTCGGGACAAGAACACTGAAGCTTTCTTT. This gives the protein CASSSRDKNTEAFF.

This sequence joins TRBV9 and TRBJ1-5; the match to TRBD1 covers 7 bases. Germline values: CDR1 SGDLS, CDR2 YYNGEE. The V gene end was trimmed by 4 bases and the J gene end by 7 bases; junction bases not matched to a gene: 8. The CDR3 is 14 residues long. The CDR3 bases are TGTGCCAGCAGCCCGACGACAGGGACGCAGCCCCAGCATTTT. This codes for CASSPTTGTQPQHF.

The gene calls are TRBV5-1 and TRBJ2-7; D is possibly TRBD1 (6 bases). Trimming pared 4 bases from V and 0 bases from J, leaving 14 bases between. The germline CDR1 and CDR2 sequences are SGHRS and YFSETQ. This CDR3 is built from 15 residues. CDR3 in amino acids: CASSQGQTFSYEQYF. The CDR3 DNA reads as TGCGCCAGCAGCCAAGGACAGACCTTCTCCTACGAGCAGTACTTC.

This clone has only a few counts. The chain combines TRBV5-1 with TRBJ2-2; TRBD1 aligns across 7 bases. CDR1 is SGHRS and CDR2 is YFSETQ in the germline V gene. V trimming: 5 bases; J trimming: 0 bases; junction bases outside the gene matches: 7. The CDR3 spans 16 residues. The CDR3 DNA reads as TGCGCCAGCAGAGACGCCGGGACAGCGAACACCGGGGAGCTGTTTTTT. This codes for CASRDAGTANTGELFF.

V is TRBV7-9 and J is TRBJ1-1; a weak D match, TRBD1 (5 bases). Germline assignment: CDR1 SEHNR and CDR2 FQNEAQ (reference sequence). The CDR3 covers 12 residues. Trimming removed 5 bases at V and 7 bases at J, with 11 bases between. CDR3 sequence (DNA): TGTGCCAGCAGCCAATCGGACATTGAAGCTTTCTTT. This encodes CASSQSDIEAFF.

The J gene is TRBJ2-1, the V gene TRBV9, with a weak D call TRBD2 (5 bases). The V gene's germline CDR1 is SGDLS and CDR2 YYNGEE. This CDR3 contains 15 residues. The V gene lost 4 bases and the J gene lost 4 bases, with 15 bases spanning the gap. The CDR3, as DNA: TGTGCCAGCAGCCCACAGCGAGGCGGGTACAATGAGCAGTTCTTC. As protein: CASSPQRGGYNEQFF.

The J gene is TRBJ1-4, the V gene TRBV10-3; D ambiguous. Germline assignment: CDR1 ENHRY and CDR2 SYGVKD. CDR3 length: 13 amino acids. Trimming shortened V by 1 base and J by 8 bases, and 8 bases separated the two germline ends. Written as DNA, the CDR3 is TGTGCCATCAGTGAGTGGGAGGGAGAAAAACTGTTTTTT. Its protein is CAISEWEGEKLFF.

This sequence joins TRBV10-3 and TRBJ2-5, with TRBD1 as a possible D gene (6 bases). Trimming shortened V by 0 bases and J by 2 bases, and 7 bases separated the two germline ends. The CDR3 is 14 amino acids. The germline CDR1 and CDR2 sequences are ENHRY and SYGVKD. CDR3 residues: CAISESRGQETQYF. CDR3 coding DNA: TGTGCCATCAGTGAGTCCAGGGGACAAGAGACCCAGTACTTC.

This chain links TRBV7-9 with TRBJ2-1, with 13 bases lining up with TRBD2. The V and J ends lost 3 bases and 0 bases, in that order; junction bases with no gene match: 5. Looked up from germline, CDR1 is SEHNR and CDR2 is FQNEAQ (reference sequence). The CDR3 is 18 amino acids. The CDR3 is CASSFTSGGGISYNEQFF. CDR3 coding DNA: TGTGCCAGCAGCTTTACTAGCGGGGGGGGAATCTCCTACAATGAGCAGTTCTTC.

The chain is built from TRBV18 and TRBJ2-3; tentatively, D is TRBD1 (6 bases). The V end was cut by 2 bases, the J end by 2 bases, with 14 bases between. CDR3 length equals 16 residues. CDR1 and CDR2 (germline): KGHSH, LQKENI. CDR3 protein: CASSPGGFVYTDTQYF. The CDR3 DNA follows: TGTGCCAGCTCACCAGGGGGCTTTGTATACACAGATACGCAGTATTTT.

V is TRBV3-1 (or the pseudogene TRBV3-2) and J is TRBJ2-1; perhaps TRBD2 as D (7 bases). Looked up from germline, CDR1 is LGHDT and CDR2 is YNNKEL (reference sequence). V was clipped by 4 bases and J by 5 bases, with 15 bases between them. There are 15 residues in the CDR3. The CDR3 reads CASSRLAGAHNEQFF. Written as DNA, the CDR3 is TGTGCCAGCAGCCGCTTGGCGGGGGCCCACAATGAGCAGTTCTTC.

The chain has TRBV7-3 and TRBJ1-1; D perhaps matches TRBD1 (6 bases). In germline, CDR1 is SGHTA, CDR2 FQGTGA. V was clipped by 2 bases and J by 0 bases, with 10 bases between them. This CDR3 region has 15 residues. The CDR3 coding sequence is TGTGCCAGCAGCTTACAGGGGACAATGAACACTGAAGCTTTCTTT. Protein: CASSLQGTMNTEAFF.

The chain couples TRBV29-1 to TRBJ2-1; D is unclear. V was cut by 2 bases and J by 6 bases, with 8 bases left in between. This CDR3 comprises 12 residues. The germline V gene has CDR1 SQVTM and CDR2 ANQGSEA. The CDR3: CSVESGSNEQFF. CDR3 coding DNA: TGCAGCGTTGAATCCGGGTCCAATGAGCAGTTCTTC.

This clone was seen just once. The J gene is TRBJ2-7, the V gene TRBV18; D call uncertain. The V end was cut by 1 base, the J end by 3 bases, with 4 bases between. Germline loops: CDR1 KGHSH, CDR2 LQKENI. CDR3 length: 12 residues. This chain's CDR3 is CASSPQHYEQYF. DNA of the CDR3: TGTGCCAGCTCACCACAACACTACGAGCAGTACTTC. The whole variable domain, filled in from reference TRBV18 and TRBJ2-7, reads NAGVMQNPRHLVRRRGQEARLRCSPMKGHSHVYWYRQLPEEGLKFMVYLQKENIIDESGMPKERFSAEFPKEGPSILRIQQVVRGDSAAYFCASSPQHYEQYFGPGTRLTVT.

This chain uses TRBV19 with TRBJ2-3, with 8 bases that match TRBD1. The length of the CDR3 is 13 residues. V lost 7 bases, J lost 6 bases, and 6 bases stayed unmatched. Germline V gives CDR1 LNHDA, CDR2 SQIVND (reference sequence). The DNA of the CDR3 is TGTGCCAGTACGGGCCAGGGGGCCGATACGCAGTATTTT. It yields the protein CASTGQGADTQYF.

The chain has TRBV7-6 and TRBJ1-5; tentative D call: TRBD1 (5 bases). The CDR3 has 14 residues. Germline V gives CDR1 SGHVS, CDR2 FNYEAQ. V was trimmed by 7 bases and J by 6 bases, leaving 16 bases between them. For the CDR3, the DNA is TGTGCCAGCACCTCCGTGTACGGGGGTCAGCCCCAGCATTTT. The encoded protein is CASTSVYGGQPQHF.

The genes are TRBV7-9 and TRBJ2-7, with D perhaps matching TRBD2 (6 bases). In germline, CDR1 is SEHNR, CDR2 FQNEAQ (reference sequence). The CDR3 consists of 14 residues. The germline V and J ends were trimmed by 5 bases and 1 base, with 12 bases remaining between them. CDR3 sequence reads: CASSHPGTSYEQYF. As DNA, the CDR3 is TGTGCCAGCAGCCATCCTGGGACTTCCTACGAGCAGTACTTC.

The chain combines TRBV7-2 with TRBJ2-3; 8 positions agree with TRBD2. The germline V gene has CDR1 SGHTA and CDR2 FQGNSA. The V segment lost 1 base and the J segment 0 bases; nucleotides outside the gene matches: 9. The CDR3 is 18 residues long. CDR3 in DNA: TGTGCCAGCAGCTTAGAACCCCGGGTAGCGGGGAGCACAGATACGCAGTATTTT. Translating it yields CASSLEPRVAGSTDTQYF.

This chain joins TRBV5-1 and TRBJ2-5; D gene uncertain. The CDR3 is 12 amino acids. Per germline, CDR1 SGHRS and CDR2 YFSETQ. Trimming removed 1 base from V and 5 bases from J, with 6 bases in between. CDR3 DNA: TGCGCCAGCAGCTTGTTATCCGAGACCCAGTACTTC. It yields the protein CASSLLSETQYF.

This chain connects TRBV6-5 to TRBJ1-1, with D possibly matching TRBD1 (6 bases). CDR3 length: 12 residues. Germline CDR1 is MNHEY and CDR2 is SVGAGI. V gave up 8 bases and J gave up 7 bases, with 14 bases separating them. The CDR3 sequence is CASGQQQGEAFF. CDR3 nucleotides: TGTGCCAGCGGCCAACAACAGGGTGAAGCTTTCTTT.

This clone was seen a handful of times. The DNA for the CDR3 is TGTGCCAGCAGGTTACATACTGGAGGCACTGAAGCTTTCTTT. It specifies CASRLHTGGTEAFF. The genes are TRBV25-1 and TRBJ1-1; D not resolved. Germline V gives CDR1 MGHDK, CDR2 SYGVNS. This CDR3 region has 14 residues. V gave up 6 bases and J gave up 4 bases, with 15 bases separating them.

The chain has TRBV24-1 and TRBJ1-2, with unresolved D. The CDR3 loop spans 13 amino acids. Trimming removed 6 bases at V and 0 bases at J, with 7 bases between. Germline-derived CDR1 and CDR2 are KGHDR and SFDVKD. This CDR3 reads CATSSGANYGYTF. The CDR3, as DNA: TGTGCCACCAGTTCGGGAGCTAACTATGGCTACACCTTC.

The chain has TRBV6-6 and TRBJ1-1; D is uncertain. This CDR3 comprises 12 residues. The V gene's germline CDR1 is MNHNY and CDR2 SVGAGI (reference sequence). V was pared by 5 bases and J by 13 bases, with 17 bases between. The CDR3 DNA reads TGTGCCAGCAGTAATTTGGGCTCTAAGCTTTTCTTT. It yields the protein CASSNLGSKLFF.

The rearrangement uses TRBV6-5 and TRBJ2-3, with a weak D call TRBD1 (5 bases). Germline loops: CDR1 MNHEY, CDR2 SVGAGI. CDR3 length: 13 amino acids. V lost 4 bases and J lost 5, with 10 bases in between. The CDR3 coding sequence is TGTGCCAGCAGTTTAAGGGGTCGAGATACGCAGTATTTT. It encodes CASSLRGRDTQYF.

CDR3 nucleotide sequence: TGTGCCAGTAGTATTAGGACAGGCAATCAGCCCCAGCATTTT. The encoded protein is CASSIRTGNQPQHF. The rearrangement uses TRBV19 and TRBJ1-5; tentatively, D is TRBD1 (6 bases). V was shortened by 3 bases and J by 2 bases, with 8 bases between the two germline ends. The CDR3 runs 14 residues. The germline gives CDR1 LNHDA, CDR2 SQIVND (reference sequence).

This chain links TRBV5-1 with TRBJ2-1; TRBD2 might be the D (6 bases). V was shortened by 4 bases and J by 9 bases, with 17 bases between the two germline ends. CDR1 and CDR2 from the germline V gene are SGHRS and YFSETQ. The CDR3 extends over 14 amino acids. The CDR3 loop reads CASSPGGTSGEQFF. CDR3 DNA sequence: TGCGCCAGCAGCCCGGGCGGGACTTCGGGTGAGCAGTTCTTC.

The V gene is TRBV5-4, the J gene TRBJ2-5; TRBD2 aligns across 11 bases. The V segment lost 4 bases and the J segment 0 bases; nucleotides outside the gene matches: 14. The germline V gene has CDR1 SGHNT and CDR2 YYREEE (reference sequence). CDR3 length: 19 residues. CDR3 sequence (DNA): TGTGCCAGCAGCCCCGCCATGAAAAGACTAGCGGGATACCAAGAGACCCAGTACTTC. Translated: CASSPAMKRLAGYQETQYF.